The TCR beta chain described here comes from a study of CD8 T cells in ankylosing spondylitis. Scientists made TCR beta libraries using quantitative 5'-RACE with molecular barcodes. TCRdb independently ran MiXCR on the 5' RACE reads; one entry per CDR3 protein. The sample consists of about 140,000 distinct CDR3 sequences, roughly 6.6% of them appearing once. Whole-study results and caveats: Past studies reported some motif variants in reactive arthritis synovial fluid and blood. Ankylosing spondylitis blood appeared to be characterized by a TCR beta motif of about 8 highly homologous variants.

This clonotype was seen many times. Its antigen is not identified. The CDR3 length is 16 residues. CDR1 and CDR2 (germline): LGHNA, YSLEER. V lost 0 bases and J lost 5, with 14 bases in between. This TCR derives from a female donor with ankylosing spondylitis or in good health (not recorded which). Input material: blood, either unsorted or a sorted T cell fraction (not recorded which). V usage is TRBV4-3 and J usage is TRBJ2-4; D might be TRBD1 or TRBD2, each matching 5 bases. The CDR3 reads CASSQEGTGAQNIQYF. As DNA, the CDR3 is TGCGCCAGCAGCCAAGAGGGTACCGGGGCTCAAAACATTCAGTACTTC.